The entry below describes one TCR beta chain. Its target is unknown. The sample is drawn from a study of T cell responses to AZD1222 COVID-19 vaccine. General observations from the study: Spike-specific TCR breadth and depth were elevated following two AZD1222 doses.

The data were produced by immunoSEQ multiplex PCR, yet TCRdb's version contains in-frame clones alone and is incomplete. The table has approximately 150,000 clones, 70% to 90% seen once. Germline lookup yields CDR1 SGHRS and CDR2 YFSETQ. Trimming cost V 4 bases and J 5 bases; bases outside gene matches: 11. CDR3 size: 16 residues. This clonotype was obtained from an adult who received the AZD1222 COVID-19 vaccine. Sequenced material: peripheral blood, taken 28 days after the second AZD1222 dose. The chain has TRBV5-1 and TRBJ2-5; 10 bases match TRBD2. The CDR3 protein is CASSAGGAGGRETQYF. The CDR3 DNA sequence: TGCGCCAGCAGCGCCGGCGGAGCGGGGGGGCGCGAGACCCAGTACTTC.